This TCR beta chain was sequenced for a study of CD8 T cells in ankylosing spondylitis. Notes on the study in general: Some of these motif variants have turned up before, in reports on reactive arthritis synovial fluid and blood. Significant enrichment of disease-linked clones was reported in matched ankylosing spondylitis synovial fluid. Those disease-linked clones were CD8+; they were also relatively rare in peripheral blood.

For TCR beta, libraries came from quantitative 5'-RACE with molecular barcodes. TCRdb ran MiXCR on the 5' RACE reads and lists one entry per CDR3 protein. The data show hundreds of thousands of distinct CDR3 sequences, around 9.1% seen once. This clonotype was counted ten times or more. Its target is not known. Germline V lookup: CDR1 SEHNR, CDR2 FQNEAQ (reference sequence). There are 14 residues in the CDR3. Trimming took 2 bases from V and 5 from J, leaving 12 bases between them. This sequence joins TRBV7-9 and TRBJ1-1; weak D call: TRBD1 (6 bases). The clonotype comes from a male donor with ankylosing spondylitis or in good health (not recorded which). Sequenced material: blood, either unsorted or a sorted T cell fraction (not recorded which). CDR3 sequence: CASSLSAQGTEAFF. The DNA for the CDR3 is TGTGCCAGCAGCTTATCTGCTCAGGGGACTGAAGCTTTCTTT.